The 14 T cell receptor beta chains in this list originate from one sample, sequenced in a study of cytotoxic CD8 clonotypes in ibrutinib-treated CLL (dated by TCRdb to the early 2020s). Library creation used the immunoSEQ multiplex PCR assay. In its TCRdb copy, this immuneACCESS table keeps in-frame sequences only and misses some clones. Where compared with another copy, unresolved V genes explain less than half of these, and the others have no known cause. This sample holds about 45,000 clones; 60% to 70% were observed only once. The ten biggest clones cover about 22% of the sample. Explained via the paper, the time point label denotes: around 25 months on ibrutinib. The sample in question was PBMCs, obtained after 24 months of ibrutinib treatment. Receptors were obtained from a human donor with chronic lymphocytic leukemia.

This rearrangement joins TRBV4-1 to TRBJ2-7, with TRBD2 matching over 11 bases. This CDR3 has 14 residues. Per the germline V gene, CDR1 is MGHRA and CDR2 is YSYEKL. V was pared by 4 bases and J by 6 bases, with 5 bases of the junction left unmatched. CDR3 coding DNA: TGCGCCAGCAGCCGGCCCGGGACTAGCGGCGAGCAGTACTTC. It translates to CASSRPGTSGEQYF.

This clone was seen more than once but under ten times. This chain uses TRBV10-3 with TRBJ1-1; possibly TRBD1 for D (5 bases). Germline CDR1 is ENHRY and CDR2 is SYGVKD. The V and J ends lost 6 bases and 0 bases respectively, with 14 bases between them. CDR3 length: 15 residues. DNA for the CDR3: TGTGCCATCAGCATAGTACTGACAGTGAACACTGAAGCTTTCTTT. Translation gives CAISIVLTVNTEAFF.

The CDR3 coding sequence is TGTGCCAGCAGCCCCGAGGGGAGGGCCAGCAGCGAGCAGTACTTC. The encoded protein is CASSPEGRASSEQYF. This chain joins TRBV7-3 and TRBJ2-7; TRBD2 matches at 7 bases. CDR3 length equals 15 residues. V lost 5 bases to trimming and J lost 6 bases; unmatched junction nucleotides: 13. In germline, CDR1 is SGHTA, CDR2 FQGTGA.

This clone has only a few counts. The CDR3 is CASSVGAVRPEETQYF. In DNA, the CDR3 is TGTGCCAGCAGCGTAGGAGCGGTGAGACCGGAAGAGACCCAGTACTTC. The chain joins TRBV9 to TRBJ2-5, with D possibly matching TRBD2 (5 bases). V shed 0 bases and J shed 3 bases, with 15 bases lying between them. Germline-derived CDR1 and CDR2 are SGDLS and YYNGEE. The CDR3 totals 16 residues.

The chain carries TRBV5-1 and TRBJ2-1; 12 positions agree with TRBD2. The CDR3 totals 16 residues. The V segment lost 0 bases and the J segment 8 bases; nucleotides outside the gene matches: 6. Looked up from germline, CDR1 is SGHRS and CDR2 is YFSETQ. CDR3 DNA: TGCGCCAGCAGCTTGGGACTAGCGGGAGCCGGTGATGAGCAGTTCTTC. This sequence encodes CASSLGLAGAGDEQFF.

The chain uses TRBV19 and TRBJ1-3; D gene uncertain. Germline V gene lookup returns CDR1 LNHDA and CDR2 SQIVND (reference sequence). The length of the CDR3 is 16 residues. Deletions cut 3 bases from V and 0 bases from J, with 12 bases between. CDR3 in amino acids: CASSIQVADSGNTIYF. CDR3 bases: TGTGCCAGTAGTATTCAAGTGGCGGACTCTGGAAACACCATATATTTT.

Here the CDR3 reads CASSPFTGGADTQYF. The DNA for the CDR3 is TGTGCCAGCTCACCATTTACAGGGGGGGCAGATACGCAGTATTTT. J is TRBJ2-3 and V is TRBV18; weak D call: TRBD1 (8 bases). This CDR3 comprises 15 residues. Trimming stripped 2 bases from V and 4 bases from J, with 13 bases between. In germline, CDR1 is KGHSH, CDR2 LQKENI.

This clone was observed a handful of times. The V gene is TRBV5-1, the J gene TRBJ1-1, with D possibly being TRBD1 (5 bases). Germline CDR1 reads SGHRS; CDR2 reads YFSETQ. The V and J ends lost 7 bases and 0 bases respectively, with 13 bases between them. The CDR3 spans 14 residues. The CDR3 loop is CASSEGRLNTEAFF. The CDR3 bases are TGCGCCAGCTCGGAGGGACGTCTGAACACTGAAGCTTTCTTT. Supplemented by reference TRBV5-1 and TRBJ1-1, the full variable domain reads KAGVTQTPRYLIKTRGQQVTLSCSPISGHRSVSWYQQTPGQGLQFLFEYFSETQRNKGNFPGRFSGRQFSNSRSEMNVSTLELGDSALYLCASSEGRLNTEAFFGQGTRLTVV.

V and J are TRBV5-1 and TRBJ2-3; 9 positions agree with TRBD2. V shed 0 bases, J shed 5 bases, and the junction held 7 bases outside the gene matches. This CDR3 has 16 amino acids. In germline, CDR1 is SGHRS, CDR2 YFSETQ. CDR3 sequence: CASSLDVAGVEDTQYF. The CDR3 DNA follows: TGCGCCAGCAGCTTGGATGTAGCGGGAGTAGAAGATACGCAGTATTTT. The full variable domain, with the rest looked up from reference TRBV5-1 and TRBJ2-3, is KAGVTQTPRYLIKTRGQQVTLSCSPISGHRSVSWYQQTPGQGLQFLFEYFSETQRNKGNFPGRFSGRQFSNSRSEMNVSTLELGDSALYLCASSLDVAGVEDTQYFGPGTRLTVL.

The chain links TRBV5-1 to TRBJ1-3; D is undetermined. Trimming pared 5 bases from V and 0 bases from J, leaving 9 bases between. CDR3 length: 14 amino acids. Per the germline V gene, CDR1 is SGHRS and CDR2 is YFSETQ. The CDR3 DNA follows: TGCGCCAGCAGGGGTAACCCCTCTGGAAACACCATATATTTT. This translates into CASRGNPSGNTIYF.

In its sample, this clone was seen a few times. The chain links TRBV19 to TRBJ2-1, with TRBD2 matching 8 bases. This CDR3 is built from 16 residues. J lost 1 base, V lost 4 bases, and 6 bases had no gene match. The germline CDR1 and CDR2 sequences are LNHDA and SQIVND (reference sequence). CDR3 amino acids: CASSKGTSGSYNEQFF. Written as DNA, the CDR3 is TGTGCCAGTAGTAAAGGGACTAGTGGGTCCTACAATGAGCAGTTCTTC.

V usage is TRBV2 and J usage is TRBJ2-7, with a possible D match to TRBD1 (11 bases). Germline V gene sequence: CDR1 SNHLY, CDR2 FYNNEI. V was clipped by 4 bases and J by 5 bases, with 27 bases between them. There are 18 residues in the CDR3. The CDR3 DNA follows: TGTGCCAGCAGTGGCCGAAGGGACAGGGGGACTAGCGTACACGAGCAGTACTTC. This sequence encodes CASSGRRDRGTSVHEQYF.

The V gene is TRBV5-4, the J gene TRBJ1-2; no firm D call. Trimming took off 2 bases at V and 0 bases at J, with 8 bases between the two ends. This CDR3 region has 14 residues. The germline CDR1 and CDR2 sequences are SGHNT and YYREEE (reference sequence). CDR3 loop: CASSFGSTNYGYTF. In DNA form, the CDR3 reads TGTGCCAGCAGCTTTGGGAGCACTAACTATGGCTACACCTTC.

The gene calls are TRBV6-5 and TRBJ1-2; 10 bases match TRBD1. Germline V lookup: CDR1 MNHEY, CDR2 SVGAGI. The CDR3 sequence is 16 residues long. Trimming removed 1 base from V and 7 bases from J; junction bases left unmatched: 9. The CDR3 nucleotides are TGTGCCAGCAGTTACTTAACCGGGACAGGGGAAGGTGGCTACACCTTC. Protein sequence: CASSYLTGTGEGGYTF.